These 30 T cell receptor beta chains originate from one sample sequenced in a study of shared clonotypes between healthy human individuals (TCRdb year 2020). The protocol used for the library was the immunoSEQ multiplex PCR assay. The table was pulled from immuneACCESS by TCRdb, which kept in-frame rearrangements only. Such tables lose some clones; where checked, under half of the loss comes from unresolved V genes, and the rest has no known cause. The sample table holds 2 million to 2.5 million clones, of which about 92% were seen once. 0.39% of the sample is in the top ten clones. The sequencing input was naive CD4+ T cells from PBMCs. The sample's cell subset or site label, in plain terms: CD45RA+ positively selected. These receptors were taken from a man aged 18 to 30 in good health. Some clones in this sample may be carry-over from other donors' samples.

The chain combines TRBV5-1 with TRBJ2-1; D tentatively reads TRBD1 or TRBD2 (6 bases each). Germline lookup yields CDR1 SGHRS and CDR2 YFSETQ. V lost 4 bases, J lost 3 bases, and 14 bases lay in between. CDR3 length: 15 amino acids. In nucleotides, the CDR3 is TGCGCCAGCAGCGCGGGCAGGGGAGGCTACAATGAGCAGTTCTTC. Its translation: CASSAGRGGYNEQFF.

V is TRBV7-2 and J is TRBJ2-4, with 10 bases aligning to TRBD2. In germline, CDR1 is SGHTA, CDR2 FQGNSA. The CDR3 totals 17 residues. V was clipped by 8 bases and J by 0 bases; unmatched bases: 10. As DNA, the CDR3 is TGTGCCAGCGGACTTAGCGGGAGGACCTTAGCCAAAAACATTCAGTACTTC. This sequence encodes CASGLSGRTLAKNIQYF.

V and J are TRBV7-2 and TRBJ2-1, with D possibly TRBD2 on 5 matching bases. The CDR3 covers 15 residues. Germline lookup yields CDR1 SGHTA and CDR2 FQGNSA. The ends were cut back, 5 bases at V and 4 bases at J, with 15 bases in the middle. CDR3 DNA: TGTGCCAGCAGCCTCCGACTATTATCTTACAATGAGCAGTTCTTC. Translating gives CASSLRLLSYNEQFF.

V usage is TRBV5-1 and J usage is TRBJ2-5; the D gene could be TRBD1 or TRBD2 (5 bases each). The germline CDR1 and CDR2 sequences are SGHRS and YFSETQ. With 4 bases removed from V and 5 bases from J, the gap between germline ends came to 21 bases. The CDR3 length is 16 residues. The CDR3 DNA is TGCGCCAGCAGCACCCCAGGGACCACTGGGCGGGAGACCCAGTACTTC. It encodes CASSTPGTTGRETQYF.

The genes are TRBV11-2 and TRBJ2-7; 9 positions agree with TRBD2. The germline CDR1 and CDR2 sequences are SGHAT and FQNNGV. The CDR3 has 15 residues. The trim removed 1 base at V and 4 bases at J, leaving 5 bases unmatched. The CDR3 reads CASSLVMSGRYEQYF. The CDR3 DNA follows: TGTGCCAGCAGCTTAGTTATGAGCGGGAGGTACGAGCAGTACTTC. Full variable domain (remainder filled in from reference TRBV11-2 and TRBJ2-7): EAGVAQSPRYKIIEKRQSVAFWCNPISGHATLYWYQQILGQGPKLLIQFQNNGVVDDSQLPKDRFSAERLKGVDSTLKIQPAKLEDSAVYLCASSLVMSGRYEQYFGPGTRLTVT.

V and J are TRBV15 and TRBJ2-3; perhaps TRBD2 as D (5 bases). CDR3 size: 14 residues. CDR1 is LNHNV and CDR2 is YYDKDF in the germline V gene (reference sequence). Trimming removed 0 bases at V and 5 bases at J, with 9 bases between. In DNA form, the CDR3 reads TGTGCCACCAGCAGAGATGGGAGAGGAGATACGCAGTATTTT. It is translated as CATSRDGRGDTQYF.

The chain couples TRBV11-2 to TRBJ2-7, with D hard to call. V lost 4 bases to trimming and J lost 6 bases, with 16 bases between them. The length of the CDR3 is 14 residues. Germline V lookup: CDR1 SGHAT, CDR2 FQNNGV. The CDR3 DNA reads as TGTGCCAGCAGCTCCTCGACACCTTACTCCGAGCAGTACTTC. Protein: CASSSSTPYSEQYF.

This chain uses TRBV27 with TRBJ2-4; D gene unclear. The CDR3 loop spans 15 amino acids. Germline CDR1 MNHEY, CDR2 SMNVEV (reference sequence). V dropped 2 bases and J dropped 3 bases, with 11 bases sitting between them. This CDR3 is CASSLVPPVKNIQYF. The CDR3 coding sequence is TGTGCCAGCAGTTTAGTCCCCCCCGTCAAAAACATTCAGTACTTC.

The rearrangement links TRBV6-1 to TRBJ1-1, with D perhaps TRBD1 (5 bases). The CDR3 extends over 15 amino acids. Trimming pared 7 bases from V and 0 bases from J, leaving 15 bases between. Germline CDR1 is MNHNS and CDR2 is SASEGT. The CDR3 DNA is TGTGCCAGCACCCCAAGGGGAGGATTGAACACTGAAGCTTTCTTT. Protein: CASTPRGGLNTEAFF.

This chain links TRBV6-4 with TRBJ2-3, with D perhaps being TRBD1 or TRBD2 (5 bases each). CDR1 is MRHNA and CDR2 is SNTAGT in the germline V gene. This CDR3 is built from 16 residues. Trimming cost V 3 bases and J 2 bases, with 15 bases left between them. As DNA, the CDR3 is TGTGCCAGCAGTGATTTGCCAGGGAGCTTCACAGATACGCAGTATTTT. This translates into CASSDLPGSFTDTQYF.

The genes are TRBV28 and TRBJ1-5, with D tentatively TRBD1 (6 bases). The CDR3 is 15 amino acids. The V and J ends lost 4 bases and 7 bases respectively, with 17 bases between them. CDR1 and CDR2 (germline): MDHEN, SYDVKM. The CDR3 DNA reads TGTGCCAGCAGTTATAGGAGGGGGGCTAGACAGCCCCAGCATTTT. It yields the protein CASSYRRGARQPQHF.

The chain employs TRBV4-1 and TRBJ2-3, with TRBD1 identical over 9 bases. J was trimmed by 6 bases and V by 3 bases; bases with no gene match: 13. Germline V gene data show CDR1 as MGHRA and CDR2 as YSYEKL. This CDR3 has 17 amino acids. The CDR3 DNA follows: TGCGCCAGCAGCCAGCCAGGGACAGGGCCCGAGGGTGATACGCAGTATTTT. Its translation is CASSQPGTGPEGDTQYF.

The V call is TRBV7-9, the J call TRBJ1-3; D gene unclear. CDR1 and CDR2 from the germline V gene are SEHNR and FQNEAQ (reference sequence). This CDR3 has 16 amino acids. The ends were cut back, 7 bases at V and 0 bases at J, with 16 bases in the middle. The CDR3 bases are TGTGCCAGCACTAAAAAGCGAGTTTACTCTGGAAACACCATATATTTT. This codes for CASTKKRVYSGNTIYF.

The gene calls are TRBV6-5 and TRBJ2-2, with D tentatively TRBD2 (6 bases). The germline V and J ends were trimmed by 1 base and 0 bases, with 9 bases remaining between them. The CDR3 is 16 amino acids. Germline V CDR1 and CDR2: MNHEY, SVGAGI. The CDR3 nucleotides are TGTGCCAGCAGTTACTGGGGACTTTCGAACACCGGGGAGCTGTTTTTT. Translation: CASSYWGLSNTGELFF.

J is TRBJ2-2 and V is TRBV7-2; a weak D match, TRBD2 (5 bases). V lost 8 bases to trimming and J lost 1 base, with 14 bases between them. The length of the CDR3 is 15 residues. The germline CDR1 and CDR2 sequences are SGHTA and FQGNSA. CDR3 sequence reads: CASSYEGRNTGELFF. The CDR3 nucleotides are TGTGCCAGCTCATATGAGGGTCGGAACACCGGGGAGCTGTTTTTT.

This sequence joins TRBV28 and TRBJ2-2; TRBD2 might be the D (6 bases). This CDR3 spans 16 amino acids. Germline V gene sequence: CDR1 MDHEN, CDR2 SYDVKM. V gave up 4 bases and J gave up 2 bases, with 14 bases separating them. This CDR3 reads CASSWSGLGNTGELFF. For the CDR3, the DNA is TGTGCCAGCAGTTGGAGCGGGTTGGGCAACACCGGGGAGCTGTTTTTT.

The chain has TRBV19 and TRBJ2-3; D is perhaps TRBD1 (6 bases). The CDR3 covers 14 residues. V was shortened by 6 bases and J by 6 bases, with 16 bases between the two germline ends. The germline CDR1 and CDR2 sequences are LNHDA and SQIVND (reference sequence). The DNA of the CDR3 is TGTGCCAGTAGATTAGGGGGTATTGGCGATACGCAGTATTTT. Residues: CASRLGGIGDTQYF.

The J gene is TRBJ2-3, the V gene TRBV5-4; 10 bases are shared with TRBD2. Per germline, CDR1 SGHNT and CDR2 YYREEE (reference sequence). J was trimmed by 6 bases and V by 2 bases; bases with no gene match: 6. The CDR3 contains 15 residues. The CDR3 sequence is CASSFRAGGPDTQYF. For the CDR3, the DNA is TGTGCCAGCAGCTTTAGAGCGGGAGGGCCGGATACGCAGTATTTT. Based on the CDR3 plus reference TRBV5-4 and TRBJ2-3, the full variable domain is ETGVTQSPTHLIKTRGQQVTLRCSSQSGHNTVSWYQQALGQGPQFIFQYYREEENGRGNFPPRFSGLQFPNYSSELNVNALELDDSALYLCASSFRAGGPDTQYFGPGTRLTVL.

This rearrangement joins TRBV5-8 to TRBJ2-6; possibly TRBD1 for D (5 bases). Germline CDR1 SGHTS, CDR2 YDEGEE. The CDR3 has 16 residues. V lost 4 bases and J lost 3, with 14 bases in between. The DNA of the CDR3 is TGTGCCAGCAGCCAGGACACCTTCTATGGGGCCAACGTCCTGACTTTC. This codes for CASSQDTFYGANVLTF.

J is TRBJ2-1 and V is TRBV5-1; 7 bases fit TRBD2. The CDR3 runs 12 residues. CDR1 and CDR2 from the germline V gene are SGHRS and YFSETQ. V lost 7 bases to trimming and J lost 4 bases; unmatched junction nucleotides: 2. The DNA for the CDR3 is TGCGCCAGCGGGACTACGTACAATGAGCAGTTCTTC. Translated, it gives CASGTTYNEQFF.

The chain combines TRBV2 with TRBJ1-3; D remains unclear. Trimming shortened V by 3 bases and J by 2 bases, and 8 bases separated the two germline ends. CDR3 length: 14 amino acids. The germline V gene encodes CDR1 SNHLY and CDR2 FYNNEI. The chain's CDR3 is CASSEWGPGNTIYF. The CDR3 nucleotides are TGTGCCAGCAGTGAGTGGGGTCCTGGAAACACCATATATTTT.

This clone appeared once. The chain links TRBV28 to TRBJ2-3; 9 nucleotides line up with TRBD1. The CDR3 has 17 amino acids. The germline gives CDR1 MDHEN, CDR2 SYDVKM. The V segment lost 6 bases and the J segment 0 bases; nucleotides outside the gene matches: 10. Here the CDR3 reads CASRFPSGQGSTDTQYF. In nucleotides, the CDR3 is TGTGCCAGCAGGTTCCCCTCGGGACAGGGCAGCACAGATACGCAGTATTTT.

This clone was seen just once. This chain links TRBV7-9 with TRBJ2-3; 15 bases match TRBD2. Germline V lookup: CDR1 SEHNR, CDR2 FQNEAQ (reference sequence). The CDR3 runs 17 residues. With V trimmed by 5 bases and J by 5 bases, 8 bases remained unmatched. The CDR3 loop reads CASSIWTSGRAEDTQYF. DNA of the CDR3: TGTGCCAGCAGCATCTGGACTAGCGGGAGGGCCGAAGATACGCAGTATTTT. The full variable domain, with the rest looked up from reference TRBV7-9 and TRBJ2-3, is DTGVSQNPRHKITKRGQNVTFRCDPISEHNRLYWYRQTLGQGPEFLTYFQNEAQLEKSRLLSDRFSAERPKGSFSTLEIQRTEQGDSAMYLCASSIWTSGRAEDTQYFGPGTRLTVL.

The chain joins TRBV5-1 to TRBJ2-1; D is unresolved. Germline values: CDR1 SGHRS, CDR2 YFSETQ. This CDR3 contains 14 residues. The V gene lost 0 bases and the J gene lost 8 bases, with 12 bases spanning the gap. Here the CDR3 reads CASSLDKGRDEQFF. CDR3 nucleotides: TGCGCCAGCAGCTTGGACAAGGGCCGGGATGAGCAGTTCTTC.

This clone was found once. The DNA for the CDR3 is TGTGCCAGCAGCTTTGGCCCCTCTGGAAACACCATATATTTT. Its translation is CASSFGPSGNTIYF. The genes are TRBV7-3 and TRBJ1-3; D not resolved. The ends were cut back, 3 bases at V and 0 bases at J, with 6 bases in the middle. Germline V gives CDR1 SGHTA, CDR2 FQGTGA. The CDR3 covers 14 residues.

V is TRBV19 and J is TRBJ2-1, with TRBD2 as a possible D gene (6 bases). Germline-derived CDR1 and CDR2 are LNHDA and SQIVND (reference sequence). The germline V and J ends were trimmed by 2 bases and 11 bases, with 10 bases remaining between them. This CDR3 comprises 12 residues. The CDR3 nucleotides are TGTGCCAGTAGTATATGGGGCGGGAAGCAGTTCTTC. Amino acids: CASSIWGGKQFF.

Of note for this clone: Other DNA sequences in this specimen translate into the identical CDR3. The chain has TRBV19 and TRBJ1-5; a weak D match, TRBD1 (6 bases). Germline assignment: CDR1 LNHDA and CDR2 SQIVND (reference sequence). The CDR3 runs 14 residues. Trimming cost V 5 bases and J 2 bases, with 10 bases left between them. CDR3 bases: TGTGCCAGTAGTCCCCGGACAGGCAATCAGCCCCAGCATTTT. Residues: CASSPRTGNQPQHF.

In the case of this clone: The sample contains more than one DNA sequence encoding this CDR3. The genes are TRBV5-1 and TRBJ2-3; D not certain. Germline V gene lookup returns CDR1 SGHRS and CDR2 YFSETQ. This CDR3 spans 14 amino acids. Trimming removed 1 base from V and 0 bases from J, with 6 bases in between. The CDR3 region has the DNA TGCGCCAGCAGCTTGCTTACTAGCACAGATACGCAGTATTTT. As protein: CASSLLTSTDTQYF.

This chain links TRBV27 with TRBJ2-3; no clear D gene. Trimming cost V 2 bases and J 7 bases, with 10 bases left between them. The CDR3 sequence is 13 residues long. Germline CDR1 reads MNHEY; CDR2 reads SMNVEV (reference sequence). CDR3 in amino acids: CASSLNWVNTQYF. The CDR3 DNA reads as TGTGCCAGCAGTTTAAATTGGGTAAATACGCAGTATTTT.

This sequence joins TRBV5-1 and TRBJ2-3; no reliable D call. The germline V gene encodes CDR1 SGHRS and CDR2 YFSETQ. V lost 0 bases to trimming and J lost 5 bases, with 7 bases between them. This CDR3 has 13 amino acids. CDR3 bases: TGCGCCAGCAGCTTGGTTTTTCAAGATACGCAGTATTTT. As protein: CASSLVFQDTQYF.